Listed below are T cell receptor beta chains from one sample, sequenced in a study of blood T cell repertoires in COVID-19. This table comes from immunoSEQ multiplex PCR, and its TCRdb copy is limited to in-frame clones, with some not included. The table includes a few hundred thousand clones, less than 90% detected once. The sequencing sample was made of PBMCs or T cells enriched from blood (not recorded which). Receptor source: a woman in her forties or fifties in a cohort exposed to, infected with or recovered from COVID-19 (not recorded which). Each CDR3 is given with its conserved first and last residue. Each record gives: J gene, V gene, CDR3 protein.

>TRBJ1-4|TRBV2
CASRPGQQVATNEKLFF
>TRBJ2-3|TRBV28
CASSRTGSSTDTQYF
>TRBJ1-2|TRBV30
CAEGQTWLGYTF
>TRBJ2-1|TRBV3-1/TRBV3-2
CASSQSFGEQFF
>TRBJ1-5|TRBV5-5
CASSPFPQGADQPQHF
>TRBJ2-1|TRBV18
CASSPPSGGILYNEQFF
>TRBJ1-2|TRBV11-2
CASAREGYGYTF
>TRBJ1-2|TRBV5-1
CASSSFDSLRGYTF
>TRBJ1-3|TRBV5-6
CASSSLGGTGNTIYF
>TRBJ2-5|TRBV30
CAWNLGLADPQYF
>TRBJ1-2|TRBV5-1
CASSLPQGEGGYTF
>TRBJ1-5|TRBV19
CASSALRQGQGVQPQHF
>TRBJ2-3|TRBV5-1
CASSFSSDTQYF